Presented here are 18 T cell receptor beta chains from one specimen sequenced in a study of blood T cell repertoires in COVID-19. Repertoires were generated with immunoSEQ multiplex PCR, while TCRdb's copy carries only in-frame clones and drops some. The sample holds approximately 180,000 clones, 80% to 85% seen once. Material for sequencing was peripheral blood. These receptors were collected from a woman aged 40 to 50 with COVID-19, enrolled during active disease.

This rearrangement joins TRBV11-2 to TRBJ1-1; 8 bases are a match to TRBD1. From germline, CDR1 is SGHAT and CDR2 FQNNGV. Losses at the gene ends were 2 bases for V and 4 bases for J; bases not matched to a gene: 6. The CDR3 is 15 amino acids. The CDR3, as DNA: TGTGCCAGCAGCTTACGCAACACAGGGGGCACTGAAGCTTTCTTT. This codes for CASSLRNTGGTEAFF.

This chain connects TRBV19 to TRBJ1-1; D is unclear. In germline, CDR1 is LNHDA, CDR2 SQIVND (reference sequence). This CDR3 is built from 12 residues. V was cut by 6 bases and J by 3 bases, with 8 bases left in between. CDR3 nucleotide sequence: TGTGCCAGTAGAGATAGTGACACTGAAGCTTTCTTT. Protein product: CASRDSDTEAFF.

V is TRBV5-4 and J is TRBJ2-3, with 11 nucleotides matching TRBD2. The CDR3 length is 15 residues. V was clipped by 4 bases and J by 6 bases; unmatched bases: 7. Germline V gene data show CDR1 as SGHNT and CDR2 as YYREEE (reference sequence). The CDR3 DNA sequence: TGTGCCAGCAGCCTTAGCGGGGGGGCCGAGGATACGCAGTATTTT. The encoded protein is CASSLSGGAEDTQYF.

The chain recombines TRBV7-3 with TRBJ1-3; 7 bases fit TRBD1. Trimming removed 8 bases from V and 4 bases from J; junction bases left unmatched: 14. Germline V gene sequence: CDR1 SGHTA, CDR2 FQGTGA. The CDR3 totals 16 residues. The chain's CDR3 is CASPQAYDRAGNTIYF. In DNA, the CDR3 is TGTGCCAGCCCCCAAGCTTATGACAGGGCCGGAAACACCATATATTTT. Looking up the rest from reference TRBV7-3 and TRBJ1-3 gives the full variable domain: GAGVSQTPSNKVTEKGKYVELRCDPISGHTALYWYRQSLGQGPEFLIYFQGTGAADDSGLPNDRFFAVRPEGSVSTLKIQRTERGDSAVYLCASPQAYDRAGNTIYFGEGSWLTVV.

The chain couples TRBV28 to TRBJ1-4, with D uncertain. This CDR3 comprises 19 residues. Trimming stripped 3 bases from V and 7 bases from J, with 27 bases between. CDR1 and CDR2 from the germline V gene are MDHEN and SYDVKM. The CDR3: CASSFGRDHIIPGGEKLFF. The CDR3 DNA sequence: TGTGCCAGCAGTTTTGGACGGGATCACATCATACCCGGCGGTGAAAAACTGTTTTTT.

The V and J genes are TRBV6-4 and TRBJ2-2; TRBD2 might be the D (5 bases). This CDR3 spans 14 amino acids. V shed 3 bases and J shed 3 bases, with 8 bases lying between them. Germline V gives CDR1 MRHNA, CDR2 SNTAGT. CDR3 amino acids: CASSEDGDTGELFF. CDR3 DNA sequence: TGTGCCAGCAGTGAAGACGGGGACACCGGGGAGCTGTTTTTT.

The gene calls are TRBV5-1 and TRBJ2-3; a possible D gene is TRBD2 (5 bases). Between the trimmed V and J ends, which lost 4 bases and 7 bases, there was a span of 13 bases. The length of the CDR3 is 13 residues. Germline V lookup: CDR1 SGHRS, CDR2 YFSETQ. CDR3 bases: TGCGCCAGCAGCCAACCGGACTCGAATACGCAGTATTTT. Translated, it gives CASSQPDSNTQYF.

V usage is TRBV5-1 and J usage is TRBJ2-5, with D possibly TRBD2 on 6 matching bases. Trimming stripped 4 bases from V and 3 bases from J, with 19 bases between. Germline lookup yields CDR1 SGHRS and CDR2 YFSETQ. The CDR3 extends over 16 amino acids. CDR3 DNA: TGCGCCAGCAGCCCGCGCGGGGAGAGAGGGAAAGAGACCCAGTACTTC. As protein: CASSPRGERGKETQYF. The whole variable domain, filled in from reference TRBV5-1 and TRBJ2-5, reads KAGVTQTPRYLIKTRGQQVTLSCSPISGHRSVSWYQQTPGQGLQFLFEYFSETQRNKGNFPGRFSGRQFSNSRSEMNVSTLELGDSALYLCASSPRGERGKETQYFGPGTRLLVL.

This clone has at least ten counts. The V and J genes are TRBV7-9 and TRBJ1-1; a weak D match, TRBD1 (6 bases). The germline V gene encodes CDR1 SEHNR and CDR2 FQNEAQ (reference sequence). This CDR3 region has 14 residues. Trimming stripped 5 bases from V and 1 base from J, with 11 bases between. The DNA of the CDR3 is TGTGCCAGCAGCCCACGGACAGAGAACACTGAAGCTTTCTTT. Translated: CASSPRTENTEAFF.

The chain carries TRBV25-1 and TRBJ1-1; 8 bases map to TRBD1. Trimming at V came to 3 bases and at J to 4 bases, leaving 4 bases not matched to a gene. This CDR3 spans 14 amino acids. Germline values: CDR1 MGHDK, CDR2 SYGVNS. CDR3 in amino acids: CASSDTRGLTEAFF. CDR3 DNA: TGTGCCAGCAGTGATACCAGGGGGCTCACTGAAGCTTTCTTT.

The chain links TRBV5-1 to TRBJ2-3; TRBD1 is a possible D gene (5 bases). Trimming cost V 1 base and J 2 bases, with 11 bases left between them. The CDR3 is 15 amino acids. Germline V gives CDR1 SGHRS, CDR2 YFSETQ. The CDR3 is CASSLIRGITDTQYF. The CDR3, as DNA: TGCGCCAGCAGCTTGATTAGGGGAATCACAGATACGCAGTATTTT. Filled out from reference TRBV5-1 and TRBJ2-3, the complete variable domain reads KAGVTQTPRYLIKTRGQQVTLSCSPISGHRSVSWYQQTPGQGLQFLFEYFSETQRNKGNFPGRFSGRQFSNSRSEMNVSTLELGDSALYLCASSLIRGITDTQYFGPGTRLTVL.

The rearrangement joins TRBV20-1 to TRBJ2-7, with TRBD2 matching over 9 bases. The CDR3 consists of 14 residues. After removal of 3 bases from V and 3 bases from J, the junction contained 6 bases not matched to a gene. The germline CDR1 and CDR2 sequences are DFQATT and SNEGSKA (reference sequence). This CDR3 is CSASERGAFYEQYF. CDR3 nucleotides: TGCAGTGCTAGTGAGCGGGGGGCCTTCTACGAGCAGTACTTC.

The chain is built from TRBV10-2 and TRBJ2-1; TRBD1 matches at 7 bases. The junction had 5 bases not matched to a gene; V was cut back by 7 bases and J by 2 bases. This CDR3 spans 14 amino acids. Germline V gives CDR1 WSHSY, CDR2 SAAADI. CDR3 sequence (DNA): TGCGCCAGCACCCACGGGACAGCCTACAATGAGCAGTTCTTC. It encodes CASTHGTAYNEQFF.

The gene calls are TRBV4-2 and TRBJ2-2; possibly TRBD2 for D (5 bases). V was clipped by 0 bases and J by 2 bases, with 10 bases between them. Germline CDR1 reads LGHNA; CDR2 reads YNFKEQ. The CDR3 covers 16 residues. The CDR3 nucleotides read TGTGCCAGCAGCCAAGATTCCGGGATCAACACCGGGGAGCTGTTTTTT. Its translation is CASSQDSGINTGELFF.

V is TRBV28 and J is TRBJ2-5, with a weak D call TRBD2 (5 bases). The V gene lost 3 bases and the J gene lost 3 bases, with 8 bases spanning the gap. This CDR3 is built from 13 residues. Per the germline V gene, CDR1 is MDHEN and CDR2 is SYDVKM. CDR3 sequence: CASSFGLEETQYF. The CDR3, as DNA: TGTGCCAGCAGTTTCGGACTGGAAGAGACCCAGTACTTC.

The chain carries TRBV19 and TRBJ1-5, with 11 positions matching TRBD1. Germline CDR1 and CDR2: LNHDA and SQIVND (reference sequence). V shed 7 bases, J shed 1 base, and the junction held 12 bases outside the gene matches. This CDR3 contains 18 residues. The CDR3 DNA is TGTGCCAGTACCCCTGGACAGGGGGCCGTGGTGAGCAATCAGCCCCAGCATTTT. Translated, it gives CASTPGQGAVVSNQPQHF.

The chain recombines TRBV19 with TRBJ2-5, with 9 bases identical to TRBD2. CDR1 is LNHDA and CDR2 is SQIVND in the germline V gene (reference sequence). This CDR3 contains 13 residues. V lost 5 bases to trimming and J lost 4 bases; unmatched junction nucleotides: 2. This chain's CDR3 is CASSPSGIETQYF. The CDR3 region has the DNA TGTGCCAGTAGTCCTAGCGGGATAGAGACCCAGTACTTC.

This chain joins TRBV5-1 and TRBJ2-1, with 13 bases aligning to TRBD2. The CDR3 has 17 amino acids. V shed 1 base and J 6 bases; nucleotides not matched to a gene: 7. Germline CDR1 SGHRS, CDR2 YFSETQ. DNA of the CDR3: TGCGCCAGCAGCTTGAGGGAACTAGCGGGAGGGCCCAATGAGCAGTTCTTC. It translates to CASSLRELAGGPNEQFF.